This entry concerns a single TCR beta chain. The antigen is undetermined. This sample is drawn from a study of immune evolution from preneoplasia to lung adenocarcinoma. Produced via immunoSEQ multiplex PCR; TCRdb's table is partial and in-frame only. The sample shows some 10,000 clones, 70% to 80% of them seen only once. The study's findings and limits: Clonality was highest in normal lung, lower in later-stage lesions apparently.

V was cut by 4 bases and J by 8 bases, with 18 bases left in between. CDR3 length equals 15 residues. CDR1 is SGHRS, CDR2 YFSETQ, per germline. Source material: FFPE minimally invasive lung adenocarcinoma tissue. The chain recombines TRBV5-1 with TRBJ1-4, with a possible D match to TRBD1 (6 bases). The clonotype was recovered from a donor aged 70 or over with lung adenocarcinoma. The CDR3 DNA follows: TGCGCCAGCAGCGCCGGAACCAAACAGGGAGAAAAACTGTTTTTT. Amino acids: CASSAGTKQGEKLFF.